This is a list of T cell receptor beta chains from one sample in a study of OX40 agonist ivuxolimab in advanced cancers. Libraries were prepared by immunoSEQ multiplex PCR; TCRdb keeps only in-frame clonotypes and omits some of them. The sample carries tens of thousands of clones, around 83% recorded once. Sequenced here: CD4+ or CD8+ T cells sorted from blood, sampled in a trial of the OX40 agonist ivuxolimab. The source of these receptors is an adult with an advanced solid tumor such as melanoma, head and neck, liver or kidney cancer. CDR3s include the opening cysteine and the closing phenylalanine or tryptophan. A D gene is named only where the DNA matches it firmly. Not every row has a clone size; where given, it reads once, few, many or a size class.

size | J | V | D | CDR3 | DNA
NA | TRBJ2-3 | TRBV6-1 | NA | CASSRSTDTQYF | TGTGCCAGCAGCCGCTCCACAGATACGCAGTATTTT
NA | TRBJ2-7 | TRBV19 | TRBD1 | CASGTDLYYEQYF | TGTGCCAGCGGGACAGATTTATACTACGAGCAGTACTTC
NA | TRBJ2-3 | TRBV18 | TRBD1 | CASFTGTGGTQYF | TGTGCCAGCTTTACCGGGACAGGGGGTACGCAGTATTTT
NA | TRBJ1-1 | TRBV5-1 | TRBD1 | CASSLGTGGMNTEAFF | TGCGCCAGCAGCTTGGGGACAGGGGGTATGAACACTGAAGCTTTCTTT
NA | TRBJ1-6 | TRBV5-4 | TRBD1 | CASSLQQGVNSPLHF | TGTGCCAGCAGCTTGCAACAGGGGGTTAATTCACCCCTCCACTTT
NA | TRBJ2-1 | TRBV11-2 | NA | CASSLAQGYNEQFF | TGTGCCAGCAGCTTAGCCCAGGGTTACAATGAGCAGTTCTTC
once | TRBJ2-7 | TRBV11-3 | NA | CASSIEDRPYEQYF | TGTGCCAGCAGTATCGAGGACAGACCCTACGAGCAGTACTTC
NA | TRBJ2-3 | TRBV7-3 | NA | CASREYAGGSADTQYF | TGTGCCAGCAGAGAGTATGCCGGGGGCTCCGCGGATACGCAGTATTTT
NA | TRBJ1-5 | TRBV28 | NA | CASTLGGRRNQPQHF | TGTGCCAGCACCCTAGGGGGACGCCGCAATCAGCCCCAGCATTTT
NA | TRBJ1-2 | TRBV5-1 | TRBD1 | CASSPDRYYGYTF | TGCGCCAGCAGCCCGGACAGGTACTATGGCTACACCTTC
NA | TRBJ2-3 | TRBV30 | NA | CAWSPGKSTDTQYF | TGTGCCTGGAGCCCGGGTAAAAGCACAGATACGCAGTATTTT
NA | TRBJ1-5 | TRBV7-8 | NA | CASSLSPVRGLNQPQHF | TGTGCCAGCAGCTTGTCCCCGGTAAGGGGCCTCAATCAGCCCCAGCATTTT
NA | TRBJ2-5 | TRBV19 | TRBD1 | CASSIEVGTGIETQYF | TGTGCCAGTAGTATAGAGGTCGGGACAGGGATCGAGACCCAGTACTTC
NA | TRBJ1-2 | TRBV6-1 | NA | CASTLGYGYTF | TGTGCCAGCACTTTGGGTTATGGCTACACCTTC
NA | TRBJ1-2 | TRBV30 | NA | CACTRGANYGYTF | TGTGCCTGCACGAGGGGAGCTAACTATGGCTACACCTTC
NA | TRBJ1-1 | TRBV4-3 | NA | CASSRDRYNTEAFF | TGCGCCAGCAGCCGAGACAGGTATAACACTGAAGCTTTCTTT
NA | TRBJ2-3 | TRBV9 | NA | CASSVTITDTQYF | TGTGCCAGCAGCGTAACAATCACAGATACGCAGTATTTT
NA | TRBJ1-5 | TRBV28 | NA | CASRDYSNQPQHF | TGTGCCAGCAGGGACTATAGCAATCAGCCCCAGCATTTT
NA | TRBJ2-2 | TRBV28 | NA | CASRPGRNTGELFF | TGTGCCAGCAGACCGGGACGGAACACCGGGGAGCTGTTTTTT
once | TRBJ2-5 | TRBV6-6 | TRBD2 | CASSYSPAGRETQYF | TGTGCCAGCAGTTACTCCCCAGCGGGGAGGGAGACCCAGTACTTC
NA | TRBJ1-6 | TRBV9 | NA | CASSVDGNSPLHF | TGTGCCAGCAGCGTAGATGGGAATTCACCCCTCCACTTT
NA | TRBJ2-7 | TRBV29-1 | TRBD1 | CSASLGDRGYEQYF | TGCAGCGCCTCCCTTGGGGACAGGGGCTACGAGCAGTACTTC
few | TRBJ2-3 | TRBV5-1 | TRBD1 | CASSLAGGMPDTQYF | TGCGCCAGCAGCTTGGCAGGGGGCATGCCAGATACGCAGTATTTT
NA | TRBJ1-1 | TRBV18 | NA | CASSLVLTEAFF | TGTGCCAGCTCACTGGTACTAACCGAAGCTTTCTTT
NA | TRBJ1-1 | TRBV6-1 | NA | CASSEWTFGAFF | TGTGCCAGCAGTGAATGGACCTTTGGGGCTTTCTTT
once | TRBJ2-6 | TRBV28 | NA | CASSSKSLTQSRANVLTF | TGTGCCAGCAGTAGTAAAAGCTTGACACAAAGTCGGGCCAACGTCCTGACTTTC
NA | TRBJ2-1 | TRBV5-6 | TRBD2 | CASSLVAGGPREQFF | TGTGCCAGCAGCTTGGTTGCGGGGGGTCCTCGGGAGCAGTTCTTC
once | TRBJ2-7 | TRBV10-3 | NA | CAISESIRESSYEQYF | TGTGCCATCAGTGAGTCGATACGGGAAAGCTCCTACGAGCAGTACTTC
NA | TRBJ1-5 | TRBV6-5 | NA | CASRRKKNGNQPQHF | TGTGCCAGCAGGAGGAAAAAGAACGGCAATCAGCCCCAGCATTTT
NA | TRBJ2-7 | TRBV11-3 | NA | CASSRLDSEQYF | TGTGCCAGCAGCCGCCTGGACAGCGAGCAGTACTTC
NA | TRBJ1-4 | TRBV5-1 | NA | CASSFKWNEKLFF | TGCGCCAGCAGCTTTAAATGGAATGAAAAACTGTTTTTT
NA | TRBJ1-4 | TRBV11-3 | TRBD1 | CASSRGQAATNEKLFF | TGTGCCAGCAGCCGCGGACAGGCCGCAACTAATGAAAAACTGTTTTTT
NA | TRBJ2-7 | TRBV6-5 | TRBD1 | CASSSGTGSYEQYF | TGTGCCAGCAGCTCCGGGACAGGGTCATACGAGCAGTACTTC
NA | TRBJ2-7 | TRBV6-5 | TRBD1 | CASSSPRQGVYEQYF | TGTGCCAGCAGTTCGCCAAGACAGGGTGTCTACGAGCAGTACTTC
NA | TRBJ2-3 | TRBV5-1 | NA | CASSLAGEWSTDTQYF | TGCGCCAGCAGCTTAGCAGGGGAATGGTCGACAGATACGCAGTATTTT
NA | TRBJ2-7 | TRBV14 | TRBD1 | CASSQNRGSSYEQYF | TGTGCCAGCAGCCAAAACAGGGGGAGCTCCTACGAGCAGTACTTC
once | TRBJ2-1 | TRBV6-1 | NA | CASSEPMQGEQFF | TGTGCCAGCAGTGAACCGATGCAGGGGGAGCAGTTCTTC
NA | TRBJ2-5 | TRBV27 | NA | CASNHYRGGGLETQYF | TGTGCCAGCAACCACTACAGGGGAGGCGGTTTGGAGACCCAGTACTTC
NA | TRBJ2-2 | TRBV27 | TRBD1 | CASSLFGTGGTGELFF | TGTGCCAGCAGTTTATTCGGAACAGGGGGAACCGGGGAGCTGTTTTTT
NA | TRBJ2-3 | TRBV14 | NA | CASNPPGLGNITQYF | TGTGCCAGCAACCCGCCGGGACTGGGTAATATTACGCAGTATTTT
NA | TRBJ2-7 | TRBV28 | NA | CASNLQGRNEQYF | TGTGCCAGCAATTTACAGGGTCGGAACGAGCAGTACTTC
NA | TRBJ2-3 | TRBV14 | TRBD1 | CASSQDLGTASTDTQYF | TGTGCCAGCAGCCAAGACCTCGGGACAGCTAGCACAGATACGCAGTATTTT
NA | TRBJ2-5 | TRBV14 | NA | CASVRACGTQYF | TGTGCCAGCGTCAGAGCCTGCGGGACCCAGTACTTC